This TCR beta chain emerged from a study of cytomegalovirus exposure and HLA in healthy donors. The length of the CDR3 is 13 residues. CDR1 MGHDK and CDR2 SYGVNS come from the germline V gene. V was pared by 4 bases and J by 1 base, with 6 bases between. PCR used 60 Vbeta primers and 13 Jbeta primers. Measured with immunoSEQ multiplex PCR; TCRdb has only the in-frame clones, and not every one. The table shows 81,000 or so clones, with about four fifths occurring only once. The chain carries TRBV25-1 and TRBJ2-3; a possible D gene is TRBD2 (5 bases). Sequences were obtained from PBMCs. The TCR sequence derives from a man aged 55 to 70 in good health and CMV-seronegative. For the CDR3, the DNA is TGTGCCAGCAGTGCAGCGGGCACAGATACGCAGTATTTT. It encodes CASSAAGTDTQYF.